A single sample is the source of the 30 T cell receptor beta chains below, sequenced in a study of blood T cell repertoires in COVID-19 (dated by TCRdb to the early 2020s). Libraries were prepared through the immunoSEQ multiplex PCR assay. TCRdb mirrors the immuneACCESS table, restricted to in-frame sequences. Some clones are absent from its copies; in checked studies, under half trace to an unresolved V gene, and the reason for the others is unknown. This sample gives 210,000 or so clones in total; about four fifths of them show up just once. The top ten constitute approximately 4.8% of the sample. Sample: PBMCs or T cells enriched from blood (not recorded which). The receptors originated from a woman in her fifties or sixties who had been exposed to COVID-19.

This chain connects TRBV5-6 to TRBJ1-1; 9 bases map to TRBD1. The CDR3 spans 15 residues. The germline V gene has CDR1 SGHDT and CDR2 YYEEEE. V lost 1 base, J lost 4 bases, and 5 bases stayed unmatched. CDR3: CASSLNRDRATEAFF. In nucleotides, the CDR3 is TGTGCCAGCAGCTTGAATCGGGACAGGGCCACTGAAGCTTTCTTT.

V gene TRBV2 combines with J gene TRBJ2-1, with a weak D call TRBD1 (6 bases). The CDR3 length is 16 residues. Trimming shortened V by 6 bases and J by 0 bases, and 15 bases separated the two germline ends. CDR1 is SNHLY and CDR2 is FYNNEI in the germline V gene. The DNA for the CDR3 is TGTGCCAGCAGGTCCGCGGACAGTAGCTCCTACAATGAGCAGTTCTTC. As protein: CASRSADSSSYNEQFF.

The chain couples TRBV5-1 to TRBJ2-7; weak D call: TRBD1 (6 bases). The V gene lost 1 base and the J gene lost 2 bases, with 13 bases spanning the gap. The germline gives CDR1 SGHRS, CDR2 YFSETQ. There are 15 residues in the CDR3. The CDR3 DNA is TGCGCCAGCAGCTTGAGGTGGGGGCTCGCCTACGAGCAGTACTTC. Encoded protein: CASSLRWGLAYEQYF.

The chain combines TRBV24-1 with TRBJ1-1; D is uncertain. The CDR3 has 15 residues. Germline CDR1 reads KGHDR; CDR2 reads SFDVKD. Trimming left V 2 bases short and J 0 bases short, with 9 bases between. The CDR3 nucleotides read TGTGCCACCAGTGATTCGGGAGATATGAACACTGAAGCTTTCTTT. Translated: CATSDSGDMNTEAFF.

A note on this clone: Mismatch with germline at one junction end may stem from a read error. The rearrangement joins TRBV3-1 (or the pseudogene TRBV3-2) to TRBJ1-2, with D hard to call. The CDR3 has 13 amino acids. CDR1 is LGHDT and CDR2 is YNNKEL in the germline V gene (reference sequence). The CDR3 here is CASSLHGMAVGSF. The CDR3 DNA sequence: TGTGCCAGCAGCCTTCATGGCATGGCCGTCGGGTCCTTC.

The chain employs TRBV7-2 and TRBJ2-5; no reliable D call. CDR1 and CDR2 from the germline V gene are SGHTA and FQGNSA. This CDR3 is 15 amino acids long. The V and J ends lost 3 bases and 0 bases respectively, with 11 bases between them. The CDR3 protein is CASSFSARYQETQYF. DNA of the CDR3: TGTGCCAGCAGCTTCAGCGCGAGGTACCAAGAGACCCAGTACTTC.

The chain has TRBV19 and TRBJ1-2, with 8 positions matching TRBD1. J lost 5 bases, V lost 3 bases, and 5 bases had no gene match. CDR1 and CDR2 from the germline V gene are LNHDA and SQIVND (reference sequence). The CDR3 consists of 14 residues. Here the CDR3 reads CASSIGTGRYGYTF. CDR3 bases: TGTGCCAGTAGTATCGGGACAGGACGATATGGCTACACCTTC.

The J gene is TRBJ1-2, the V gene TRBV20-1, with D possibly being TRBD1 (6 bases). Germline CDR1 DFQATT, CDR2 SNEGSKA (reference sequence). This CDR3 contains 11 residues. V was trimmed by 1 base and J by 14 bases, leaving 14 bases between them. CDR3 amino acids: CSARAKGRGTF. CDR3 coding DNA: TGCAGTGCTAGAGCCAAGGGCAGGGGAACCTTC.

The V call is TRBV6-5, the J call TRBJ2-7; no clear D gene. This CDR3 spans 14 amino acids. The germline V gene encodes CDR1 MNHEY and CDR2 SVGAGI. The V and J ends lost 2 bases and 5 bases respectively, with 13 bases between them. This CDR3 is CASSYAQEIHEQYF. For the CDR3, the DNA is TGTGCCAGCAGTTACGCCCAGGAAATCCACGAGCAGTACTTC.

The CDR3 DNA reads TGTGCCAGCAGCCAAGGCAGGTCCTCTGGAAACACCATATATTTT. It translates to CASSQGRSSGNTIYF. The J gene is TRBJ1-3, the V gene TRBV3-1 (or the pseudogene TRBV3-2); D is unresolved. The CDR3 totals 15 residues. V was shortened by 1 base and J by 0 bases, with 7 bases between the two germline ends. The germline gives CDR1 LGHDT, CDR2 YNNKEL (reference sequence).

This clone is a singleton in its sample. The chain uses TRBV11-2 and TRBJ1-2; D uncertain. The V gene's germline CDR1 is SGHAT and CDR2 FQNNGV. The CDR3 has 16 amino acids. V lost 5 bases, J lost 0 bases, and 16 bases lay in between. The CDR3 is CASSPTITPSNYGYTF. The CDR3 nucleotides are TGTGCCAGCAGCCCTACTATCACACCGTCTAACTATGGCTACACCTTC. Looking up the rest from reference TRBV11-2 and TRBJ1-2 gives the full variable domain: EAGVAQSPRYKIIEKRQSVAFWCNPISGHATLYWYQQILGQGPKLLIQFQNNGVVDDSQLPKDRFSAERLKGVDSTLKIQPAKLEDSAVYLCASSPTITPSNYGYTFGSGTRLTVV.

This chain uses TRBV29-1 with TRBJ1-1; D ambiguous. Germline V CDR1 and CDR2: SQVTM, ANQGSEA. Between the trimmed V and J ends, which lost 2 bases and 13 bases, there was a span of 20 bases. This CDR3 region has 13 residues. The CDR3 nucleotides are TGCAGCGTTGAAAGCCAGACTTTAAAGGAGTTTTTCTTT. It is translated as CSVESQTLKEFFF.

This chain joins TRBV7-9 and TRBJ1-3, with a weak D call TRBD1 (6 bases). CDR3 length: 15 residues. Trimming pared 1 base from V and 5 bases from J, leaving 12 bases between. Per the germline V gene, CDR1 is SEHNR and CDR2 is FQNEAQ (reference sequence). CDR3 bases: TGTGCCAGCAGCTTAGGGGGGCCACCCCGAAACACCATATATTTT. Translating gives CASSLGGPPRNTIYF.

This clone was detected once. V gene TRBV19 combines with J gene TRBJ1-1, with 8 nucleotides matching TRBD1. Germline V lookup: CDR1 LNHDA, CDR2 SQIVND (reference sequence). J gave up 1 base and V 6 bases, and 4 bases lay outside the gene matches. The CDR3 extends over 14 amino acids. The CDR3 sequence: CASRWTGRNTEAFF. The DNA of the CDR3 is TGTGCCAGTAGATGGACAGGGAGGAACACTGAAGCTTTCTTT. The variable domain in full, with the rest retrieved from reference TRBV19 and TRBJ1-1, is DGGITQSPKYLFRKEGQNVTLSCEQNLNHDAMYWYRQDPGQGLRLIYYSQIVNDFQKGDIAEGYSVSREKKESFPLTVTSAQKNPTAFYLCASRWTGRNTEAFFGQGTRLTVV.

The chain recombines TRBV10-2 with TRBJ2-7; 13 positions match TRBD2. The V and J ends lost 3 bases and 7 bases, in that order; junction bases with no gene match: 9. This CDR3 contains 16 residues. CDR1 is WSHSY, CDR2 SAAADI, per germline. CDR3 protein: CASSERTSGGNGEQYF. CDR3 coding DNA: TGCGCCAGCAGTGAAAGGACTAGCGGGGGCAATGGAGAGCAGTACTTC.

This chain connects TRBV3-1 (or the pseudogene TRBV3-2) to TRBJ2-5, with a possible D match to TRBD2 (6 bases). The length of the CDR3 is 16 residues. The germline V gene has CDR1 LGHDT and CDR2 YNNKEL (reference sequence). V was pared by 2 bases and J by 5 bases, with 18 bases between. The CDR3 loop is CASSQRGGGSWETQYF. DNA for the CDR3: TGTGCCAGCAGCCAAAGAGGAGGAGGGTCGTGGGAGACCCAGTACTTC.

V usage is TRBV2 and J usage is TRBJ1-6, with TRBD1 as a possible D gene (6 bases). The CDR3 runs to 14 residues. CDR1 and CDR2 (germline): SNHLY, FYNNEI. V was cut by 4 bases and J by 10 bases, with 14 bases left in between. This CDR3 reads CASSAQGLGSPLHF. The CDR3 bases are TGTGCCAGCAGTGCACAGGGTTTGGGATCACCCCTCCACTTT.

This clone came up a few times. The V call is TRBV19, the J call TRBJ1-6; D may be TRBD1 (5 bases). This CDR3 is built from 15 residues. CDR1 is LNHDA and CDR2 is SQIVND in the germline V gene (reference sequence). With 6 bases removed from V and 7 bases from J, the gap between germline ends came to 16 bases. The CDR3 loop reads CASSQGTVGNSPLHF. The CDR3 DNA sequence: TGTGCCAGTAGCCAGGGAACGGTGGGGAATTCACCCCTCCACTTT.

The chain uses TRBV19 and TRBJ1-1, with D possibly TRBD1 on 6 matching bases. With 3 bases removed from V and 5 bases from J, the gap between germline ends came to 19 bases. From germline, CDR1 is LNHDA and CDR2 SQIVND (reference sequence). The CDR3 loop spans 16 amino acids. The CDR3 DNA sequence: TGTGCCAGTAGTATTTCCCCAGGGGTCCCGAGAACTGAAGCTTTCTTT. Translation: CASSISPGVPRTEAFF.

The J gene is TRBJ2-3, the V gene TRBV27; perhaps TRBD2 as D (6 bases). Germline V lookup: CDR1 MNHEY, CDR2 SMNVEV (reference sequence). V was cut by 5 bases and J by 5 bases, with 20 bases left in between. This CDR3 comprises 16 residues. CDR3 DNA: TGTGCCAGCAGTCGACAAGCGGGCCGCCCCGAAGATACGCAGTATTTT. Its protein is CASSRQAGRPEDTQYF.

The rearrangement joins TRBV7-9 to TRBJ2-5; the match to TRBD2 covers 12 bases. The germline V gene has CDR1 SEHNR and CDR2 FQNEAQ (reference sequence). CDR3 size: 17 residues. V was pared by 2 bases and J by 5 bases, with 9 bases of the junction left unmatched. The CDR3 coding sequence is TGTGCCAGCAGCTTAAGTCTAGCGGGGGGGCCGCGGGAGACCCAGTACTTC. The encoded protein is CASSLSLAGGPRETQYF.

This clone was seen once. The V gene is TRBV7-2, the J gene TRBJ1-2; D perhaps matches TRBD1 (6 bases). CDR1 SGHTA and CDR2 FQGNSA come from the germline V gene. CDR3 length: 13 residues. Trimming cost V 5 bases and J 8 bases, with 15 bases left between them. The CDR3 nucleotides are TGTGCCAGCAGCCGGGGGGGGGCCGACGGCTACACCTTC. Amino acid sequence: CASSRGGADGYTF.

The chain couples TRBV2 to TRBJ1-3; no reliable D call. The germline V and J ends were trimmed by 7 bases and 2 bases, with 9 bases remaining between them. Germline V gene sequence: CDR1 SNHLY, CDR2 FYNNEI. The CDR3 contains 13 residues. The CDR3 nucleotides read TGTGCCAGCACGGAGGTCCCTGGAAACACCATATATTTT. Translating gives CASTEVPGNTIYF. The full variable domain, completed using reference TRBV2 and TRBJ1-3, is EPEVTQTPSHQVTQMGQEVILRCVPISNHLYFYWYRQILGQKVEFLVSFYNNEISEKSEIFDDQFSVERPDGSNFTLKIRSTKLEDSAMYFCASTEVPGNTIYFGEGSWLTVV.

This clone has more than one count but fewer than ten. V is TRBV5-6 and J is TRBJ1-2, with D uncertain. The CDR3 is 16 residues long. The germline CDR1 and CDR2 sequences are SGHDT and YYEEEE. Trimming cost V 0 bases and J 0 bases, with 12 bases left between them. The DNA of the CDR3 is TGTGCCAGCAGCTTGGGACCTAGGAGAGCTAACTATGGCTACACCTTC. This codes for CASSLGPRRANYGYTF.

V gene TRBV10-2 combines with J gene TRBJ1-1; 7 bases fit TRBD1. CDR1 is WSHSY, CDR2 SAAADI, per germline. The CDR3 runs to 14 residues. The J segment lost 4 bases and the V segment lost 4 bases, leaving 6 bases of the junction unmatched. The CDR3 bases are TGCGCCAGCAGTGGACAGGGAACGGGCACTGAAGCTTTCTTT. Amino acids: CASSGQGTGTEAFF.

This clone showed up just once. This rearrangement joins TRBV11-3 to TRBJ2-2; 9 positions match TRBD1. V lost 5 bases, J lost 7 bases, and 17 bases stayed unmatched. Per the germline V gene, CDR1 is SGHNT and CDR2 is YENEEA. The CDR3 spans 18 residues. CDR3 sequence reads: CASSPGQGRAAGSGELFF. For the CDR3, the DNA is TGTGCCAGCAGCCCCGGACAGGGGAGAGCGGCGGGGAGCGGGGAGCTGTTTTTT.

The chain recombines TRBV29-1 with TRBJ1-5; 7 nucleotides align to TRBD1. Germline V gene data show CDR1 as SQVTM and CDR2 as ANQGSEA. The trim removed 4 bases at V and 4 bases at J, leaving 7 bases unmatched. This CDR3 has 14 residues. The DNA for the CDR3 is TGCAGCGTTGGGACGGGACAGCTTAATCAGCCCCAGCATTTT. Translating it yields CSVGTGQLNQPQHF.

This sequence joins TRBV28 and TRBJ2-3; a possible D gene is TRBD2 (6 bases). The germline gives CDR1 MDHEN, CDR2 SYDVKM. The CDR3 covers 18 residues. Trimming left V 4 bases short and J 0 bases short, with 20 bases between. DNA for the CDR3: TGTGCCAGCAGTTCCCACTTGGAGGGAAAAACTAGCACAGATACGCAGTATTTT. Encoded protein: CASSSHLEGKTSTDTQYF. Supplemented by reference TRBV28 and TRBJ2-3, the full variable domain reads DVKVTQSSRYLVKRTGEKVFLECVQDMDHENMFWYRQDPGLGLRLIYFSYDVKMKEKGDIPEGYSVSREKKERFSLILESASTNQTSMYLCASSSHLEGKTSTDTQYFGPGTRLTVL.

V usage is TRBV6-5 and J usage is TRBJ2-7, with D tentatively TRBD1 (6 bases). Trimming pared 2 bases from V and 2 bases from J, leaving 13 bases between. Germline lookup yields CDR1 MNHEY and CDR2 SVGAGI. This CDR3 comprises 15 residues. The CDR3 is CASSYLRDTTYEQYF. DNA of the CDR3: TGTGCCAGCAGTTACCTCCGGGACACGACCTACGAGCAGTACTTC.

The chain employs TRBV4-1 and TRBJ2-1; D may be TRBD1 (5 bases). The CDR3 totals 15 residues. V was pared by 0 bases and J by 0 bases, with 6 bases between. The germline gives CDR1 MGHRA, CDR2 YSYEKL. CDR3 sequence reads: CASSQEGLSYNEQFF. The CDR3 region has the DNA TGCGCCAGCAGCCAAGAGGGGCTCTCCTACAATGAGCAGTTCTTC.